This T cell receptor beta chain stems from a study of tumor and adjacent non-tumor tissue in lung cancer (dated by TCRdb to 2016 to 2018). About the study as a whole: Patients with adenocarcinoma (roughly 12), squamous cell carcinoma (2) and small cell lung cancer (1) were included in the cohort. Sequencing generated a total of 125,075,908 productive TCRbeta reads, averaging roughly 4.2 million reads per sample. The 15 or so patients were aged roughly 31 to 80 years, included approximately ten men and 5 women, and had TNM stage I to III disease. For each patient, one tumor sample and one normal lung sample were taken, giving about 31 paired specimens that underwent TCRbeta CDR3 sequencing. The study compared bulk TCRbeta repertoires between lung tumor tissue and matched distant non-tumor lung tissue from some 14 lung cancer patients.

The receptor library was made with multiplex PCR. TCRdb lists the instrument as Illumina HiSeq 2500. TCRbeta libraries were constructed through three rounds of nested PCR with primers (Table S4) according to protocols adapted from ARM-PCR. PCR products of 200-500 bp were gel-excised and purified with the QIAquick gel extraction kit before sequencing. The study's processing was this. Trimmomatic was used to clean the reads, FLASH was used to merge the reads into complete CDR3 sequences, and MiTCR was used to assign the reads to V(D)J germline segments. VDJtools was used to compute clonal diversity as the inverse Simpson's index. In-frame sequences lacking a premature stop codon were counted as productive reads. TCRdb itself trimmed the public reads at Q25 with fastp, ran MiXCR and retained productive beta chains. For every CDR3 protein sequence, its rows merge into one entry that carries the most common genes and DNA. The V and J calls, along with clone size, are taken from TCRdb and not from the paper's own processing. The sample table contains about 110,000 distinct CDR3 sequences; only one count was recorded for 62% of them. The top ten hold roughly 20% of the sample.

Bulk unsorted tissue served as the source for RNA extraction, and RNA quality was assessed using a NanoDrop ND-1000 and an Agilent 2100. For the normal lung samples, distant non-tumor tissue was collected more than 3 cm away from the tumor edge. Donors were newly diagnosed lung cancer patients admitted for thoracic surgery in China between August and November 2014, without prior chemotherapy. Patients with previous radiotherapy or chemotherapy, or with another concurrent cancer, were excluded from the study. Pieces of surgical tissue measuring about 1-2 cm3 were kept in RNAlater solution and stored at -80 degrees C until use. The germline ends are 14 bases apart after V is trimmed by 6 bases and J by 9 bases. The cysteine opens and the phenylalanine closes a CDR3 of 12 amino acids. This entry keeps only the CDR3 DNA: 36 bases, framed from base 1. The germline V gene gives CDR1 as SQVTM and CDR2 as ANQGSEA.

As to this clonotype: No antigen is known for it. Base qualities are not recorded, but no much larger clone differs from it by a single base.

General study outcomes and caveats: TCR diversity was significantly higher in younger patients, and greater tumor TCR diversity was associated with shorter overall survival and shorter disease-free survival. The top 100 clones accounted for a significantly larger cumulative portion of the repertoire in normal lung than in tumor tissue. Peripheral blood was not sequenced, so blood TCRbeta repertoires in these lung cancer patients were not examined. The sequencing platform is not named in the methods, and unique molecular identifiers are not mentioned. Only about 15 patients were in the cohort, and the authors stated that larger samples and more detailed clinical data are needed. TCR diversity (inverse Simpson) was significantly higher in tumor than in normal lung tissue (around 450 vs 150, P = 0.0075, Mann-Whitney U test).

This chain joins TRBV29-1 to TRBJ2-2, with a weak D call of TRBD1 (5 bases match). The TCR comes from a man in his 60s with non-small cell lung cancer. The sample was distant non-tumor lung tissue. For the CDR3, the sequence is CSVATDPRELFF. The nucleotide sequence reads TGCAGCGTGGCGACAGACCCAAGGGAGCTGTTTTTT.